The T cell receptor (beta chain) under discussion was sequenced for a study of T cells in Graves' hyperthyroidism and ophthalmopathy. This CDR3 spans 12 amino acids. The V and J ends lost 0 bases and 3 bases respectively, with 2 bases between them. CDR1 and CDR2 (germline): SGHVS, FQNEAQ. In its sample, this clonotype was seen many times. TCR beta CDR3 regions were amplified from RNA transcripts. HTBI primers were employed in a first-round RT-PCR of the TCR CDR3. TCRdb fed the multiplex PCR reads into MiXCR, producing one record per CDR3 protein. The sample carries about 560,000 distinct CDR3 sequences, about half recorded once.

V usage is TRBV7-8 and J usage is TRBJ1-1; D gene ambiguous. Sequenced sample: peripheral blood or thyroid tissue (not recorded which). The source is a woman aged 18 to 35 with Graves' hyperthyroidism. CDR3 in DNA: TGTGCCAGCAGCTTAGCGCACACTGAAGCTTTCTTT. Residues: CASSLAHTEAFF.